These 11 T cell receptor beta chains were sequenced from one sample in a study of cytomegalovirus exposure and HLA in healthy donors. Sequencing was performed with immunoSEQ multiplex PCR; in TCRdb, only in-frame clones are kept and a portion is missing. Seen here are about 250,000 clones, over 75% observed once, and the top ten hold about 12%. The specimen sequenced was PBMCs. Source of these receptors: a man younger than 30 in good health and CMV-seropositive.

J is TRBJ2-7 and V is TRBV11-2; D may be TRBD2 (5 bases). The ends were cut back, 1 base at V and 3 bases at J, with 10 bases in the middle. The germline gives CDR1 SGHAT, CDR2 FQNNGV. The CDR3 sequence is 14 residues long. The CDR3 DNA reads TGTGCCAGCAGCTTAGCGGGGTTTCTCTACGAGCAGTACTTC. Protein sequence: CASSLAGFLYEQYF.

V and J are TRBV27 and TRBJ2-3; D is possibly TRBD1 (6 bases). Germline V gives CDR1 MNHEY, CDR2 SMNVEV (reference sequence). The CDR3 extends over 17 amino acids. V dropped 5 bases and J dropped 3 bases, with 21 bases sitting between them. CDR3 protein: CASSQSPPGARTDTQYF. CDR3 nucleotides: TGTGCCAGCAGTCAATCACCCCCAGGGGCCCGGACAGATACGCAGTATTTT.

The rearrangement uses TRBV5-1 and TRBJ1-4, with D possibly TRBD1 on 5 matching bases. The CDR3 loop spans 15 amino acids. V lost 0 bases to trimming and J lost 7 bases, with 13 bases between them. Germline assignment: CDR1 SGHRS and CDR2 YFSETQ. The CDR3 DNA is TGCGCCAGCAGCTTGGCCGGGACGCGGAGTGAAAAACTGTTTTTT. Its protein is CASSLAGTRSEKLFF. The complete variable domain, with remaining parts taken from reference TRBV5-1 and TRBJ1-4, reads KAGVTQTPRYLIKTRGQQVTLSCSPISGHRSVSWYQQTPGQGLQFLFEYFSETQRNKGNFPGRFSGRQFSNSRSEMNVSTLELGDSALYLCASSLAGTRSEKLFFGSGTQLSVL.

In nucleotides, the CDR3 is TGTGCCAGCAGTGACGCAGCTAAGACGGGTGAGCAGTTCTTC. It specifies CASSDAAKTGEQFF. The chain has TRBV28 and TRBJ2-1; no reliable D call. The germline CDR1 and CDR2 sequences are MDHEN and SYDVKM. This CDR3 comprises 14 residues. The V end was cut by 5 bases, the J end by 9 bases, with 17 bases between.

V gene TRBV4-1 combines with J gene TRBJ2-5; a possible D gene is TRBD2 (6 bases). The CDR3 consists of 14 residues. Trimming took 4 bases from V and 5 from J, leaving 14 bases between them. CDR1 is MGHRA, CDR2 YSYEKL, per germline. The CDR3 spells CASSLPSGGETQYF. The CDR3 DNA reads as TGCGCCAGCAGCCTTCCCTCAGGAGGGGAGACCCAGTACTTC.

V is TRBV9 and J is TRBJ2-7; no reliable D call. The V gene lost 3 bases and the J gene lost 6 bases, with 13 bases spanning the gap. Germline V gives CDR1 SGDLS, CDR2 YYNGEE. The CDR3 length is 13 residues. The CDR3 loop is CASSGPRAVEQYF. CDR3 DNA sequence: TGTGCCAGCAGCGGACCCCGAGCAGTCGAGCAGTACTTC.

The sample holds a few counts of this clone. The chain has TRBV25-1 and TRBJ2-5, with 13 bases lining up with TRBD2. Germline V gene lookup returns CDR1 MGHDK and CDR2 SYGVNS. The CDR3 is 15 amino acids. The trim removed 3 bases at V and 3 bases at J, leaving 1 base unmatched. The CDR3 spells CASSDGLAGEETQYF. The CDR3 coding sequence is TGTGCCAGCAGTGATGGACTAGCGGGAGAAGAGACCCAGTACTTC. Combining the CDR3 with reference TRBV25-1 and TRBJ2-5 gives the whole variable domain EADIYQTPRYLVIGTGKKITLECSQTMGHDKMYWYQQDPGMELHLIHYSYGVNSTEKGDLSSESTVSRIRTEHFPLTLESARPSHTSQYLCASSDGLAGEETQYFGPGTRLLVL.

V is TRBV6-1 and J is TRBJ1-4, with TRBD1 matching over 9 bases. Trimming removed 6 bases from V and 7 bases from J; junction bases left unmatched: 3. The CDR3 length is 13 residues. Germline lookup yields CDR1 MNHNS and CDR2 SASEGT. CDR3 amino acids: CASRDRGGEKLFF. The CDR3 DNA reads TGTGCCAGCAGGGACAGGGGAGGTGAAAAACTGTTTTTT.

The rearrangement links TRBV11-2 to TRBJ2-7, with D uncertain. Germline V lookup: CDR1 SGHAT, CDR2 FQNNGV. The CDR3 is 12 residues long. V lost 10 bases and J lost 5, with 15 bases in between. CDR3 sequence: CATTGEEDEQYF. CDR3 DNA sequence: TGTGCCACCACGGGCGAAGAGGACGAGCAGTACTTC.

The rearrangement joins TRBV5-1 to TRBJ2-3; the match to TRBD2 covers 9 bases. The junction had 3 bases not matched to a gene; V was cut back by 0 bases and J by 7 bases. Per the germline V gene, CDR1 is SGHRS and CDR2 is YFSETQ. CDR3 size: 14 residues. The CDR3 is CASSLEPSGNTQYF. In DNA form, the CDR3 reads TGCGCCAGCAGCTTGGAGCCTAGCGGGAATACGCAGTATTTT.

The V and J genes are TRBV11-2 and TRBJ1-5; D is uncertain. V was pared by 5 bases and J by 9 bases, with 14 bases between. CDR1 and CDR2 from the germline V gene are SGHAT and FQNNGV. This CDR3 is 13 amino acids long. DNA for the CDR3: TGTGCCAGCAGCATCACCCCCGTGGGGCCCCAGCATTTT. Amino acids: CASSITPVGPQHF.